This T cell receptor (beta chain) was documented in a study of vaccination and CD4 T cells after COVID-19. Study details: Convalescent persons amounted to six males plus four females, two of whom were Hispanic.

The CDR3 runs to 18 residues. The germline gives CDR1 LNHNV, CDR2 YYDKDF (reference sequence). The J segment lost 1 base and the V segment lost 5 bases, leaving 13 bases of the junction unmatched. Oncomine TCR Beta short-read sequencing was applied to DNA from cultured CD4+ T cells. TCRdb called the PCR reads again in MiXCR, with one record for every CDR3 protein. The table has roughly 17,000 distinct CDR3 sequences, 45% to 55% seen once. The treatment was: approximately nine-day PBMC culture with coronavirus spike peptide pools or control peptides (ViraFEST assay). As for this clonotype: Its antigen is undetermined.

This receptor was identified in a human donor who had recovered from COVID-19. The chain is built from TRBV15 and TRBJ2-2; 7 nucleotides match TRBD1. The specimen was CD4+ T cells from blood, cultured in vitro. CDR3 region: CATSPGGRGQGNTGELFF. The CDR3 DNA sequence: TGTGCCACCAGCCCTGGAGGTAGGGGGCAAGGGAACACCGGGGAGCTGTTTTTT.